The following is a TCR beta chain sequence with its context. The target antigen is unknown. This sample was included in a study of cytomegalovirus exposure and HLA in healthy donors. Trimming took 3 bases from V and 3 from J; bases not matched to a gene: 12. The V gene's germline CDR1 is LNHDA and CDR2 SQIVND (reference sequence). This CDR3 is 18 amino acids long. Whole-study results and caveats: Among the sequence variants, a highly shared cluster was likely an artifact of sequencing. Presence/absence comparisons presumed near-even sequencing depth among donors. Later analysis revealed greater clonal expansion in HLA-associated TCR beta chains than in equally common others.

PCR was performed using 60 Vbeta and 13 Jbeta primers. Here immunoSEQ multiplex PCR was the method, and the copy in TCRdb shows in-frame clones only, minus some. The sample table includes 34,000 or so clones. This receptor was identified in a woman aged 40 to 50 in good health and CMV-seropositive. The chain is built from TRBV19 and TRBJ2-7, with TRBD2 identical over 12 bases. Sequencing was carried out using PBMCs. The DNA for the CDR3 is TGTGCCAGTAGTATTGGTTCGCTAGCGGGGGGGAGGGTCTACGAGCAGTACTTC. Translated, it gives CASSIGSLAGGRVYEQYF. The whole variable domain, remainder taken from reference TRBV19 and TRBJ2-7, is DGGITQSPKYLFRKEGQNVTLSCEQNLNHDAMYWYRQDPGQGLRLIYYSQIVNDFQKGDIAEGYSVSREKKESFPLTVTSAQKNPTAFYLCASSIGSLAGGRVYEQYFGPGTRLTVT.